The 5 T cell receptor beta chains listed next were all sequenced from one sample in a study of blood T cell repertoires in COVID-19. Clones were sequenced by immunoSEQ multiplex PCR, and TCRdb holds only the in-frame ones, with some missing. The table lists some 280,000 clones, roughly nine tenths of them singletons. Sequencing was performed on peripheral blood. The source of these receptors is a woman in her forties who had recovered from COVID-19.

This rearrangement joins TRBV24-1 to TRBJ2-7; 8 nucleotides agree with TRBD2. After removal of 6 bases from V and 5 bases from J, the junction contained 5 bases not matched to a gene. Per germline, CDR1 KGHDR and CDR2 SFDVKD. The CDR3 has 13 amino acids. The CDR3 DNA reads as TGTGCCACCAGTAGCGGGAGTCTCGACGAGCAGTACTTC. Translating gives CATSSGSLDEQYF.

V and J are TRBV11-2 and TRBJ2-7; the D gene is possibly TRBD1 (6 bases). There are 15 residues in the CDR3. Trimming left V 2 bases short and J 1 base short, with 12 bases between. The germline V gene encodes CDR1 SGHAT and CDR2 FQNNGV. Here the CDR3 reads CASSLYEDSSYEQYF. In nucleotides, the CDR3 is TGTGCCAGCAGCTTATACGAGGACAGTTCCTACGAGCAGTACTTC.

The chain has TRBV12-3 or TRBV12-4 and TRBJ2-3; D might be TRBD2 (6 bases). The CDR3 consists of 13 residues. With 10 bases removed from V and 0 bases from J, the gap between germline ends came to 11 bases. CDR3 sequence reads: CATGEESTDTQYF. CDR3 DNA sequence: TGTGCCACGGGGGAAGAGAGCACAGATACGCAGTATTTT.

The chain has TRBV19 and TRBJ1-1, with 12 bases fitting TRBD1. The CDR3 sequence is 15 residues long. Germline-derived CDR1 and CDR2 are LNHDA and SQIVND (reference sequence). After removal of 4 bases from V and 2 bases from J, the junction contained 2 bases not matched to a gene. CDR3 coding DNA: TGTGCCAGTAGTACTGGGACAGGGGGCAACACTGAAGCTTTCTTT. Its protein product is CASSTGTGGNTEAFF.

The chain carries TRBV11-2 and TRBJ1-1; D unresolved. This CDR3 has 15 amino acids. Trimming shortened V by 2 bases and J by 0 bases, and 10 bases separated the two germline ends. Germline-derived CDR1 and CDR2 are SGHAT and FQNNGV. DNA of the CDR3: TGTGCCAGCAGCTTACTCCCCACAGTGAACACTGAAGCTTTCTTT. It is translated as CASSLLPTVNTEAFF.